The rows below give T cell receptor beta chains drawn from one sample of a study of beta chain features in type 1 diabetes. The method was immunoSEQ multiplex PCR; TCRdb's version includes in-frame clones alone and lacks a portion of them. Counted here are about 370,000 clones, over 8.5% occurring once; the ten biggest clones make up about 0.64%. The sequencing sample was made of central memory CD4+ T cells from blood. The receptors come from a man aged 30 to 45 with type 1 diabetes. CDR3s include the opening cysteine and the closing phenylalanine or tryptophan. D genes are given only for firm matches. Only some rows state a clone size, as once, few, many or a class for expanded clones.

V,J,size,D,DNA,CDR3
TRBV9,TRBJ1-4,once,TRBD1,TGTGCCAGCAGCGAGGCTGTGGGACAGTCTAATGAAAAACTGTTTTTT,CASSEAVGQSNEKLFF
TRBV7-8,TRBJ1-2,NA,TRBD1,TGTGCCAGCAGCTTAGTGAGGGGGCCCGGCGAGGGGTCCAACTATGGCTACACCTTC,CASSLVRGPGEGSNYGYTF
TRBV18,TRBJ2-5,few,NA,TGTGCCAGCTCACCCCGGGGCCTGGGTCAAGAGACCCAGTACTTC,CASSPRGLGQETQYF
TRBV19,TRBJ1-5,few,TRBD1,TGTGCCAGCGGACAGGGTAGGAACAATCAGCCCCAGCATTTT,CASGQGRNNQPQHF
TRBV5-3,TRBJ2-1,few,TRBD2,TGTGCCAGAAGCTCGGGGACTACCAATGAGCAGTTCTTC,CARSSGTTNEQFF
TRBV7-2,TRBJ2-3,NA,NA,TGTGCCAGCAGCTGGCCCCTAACTGGCGGGGTGACAGATACGCAGTATTTT,CASSWPLTGGVTDTQYF
TRBV19,TRBJ2-7,few,NA,TGTGCCAGTAGACCTAATACGTATGGGGAATACGAGCAGTACTTC,CASRPNTYGEYEQYF
TRBV6-5,TRBJ1-1,few,TRBD1,TGTGCCAGCAGCTCCACAGGGGCTCCTCCTGAAGCTTTCTTT,CASSSTGAPPEAFF
TRBV9,TRBJ1-3,NA,NA,TGTGCCAGCAGTGGGGACTCTGGAAACACCATATATTTT,CASSGDSGNTIYF
TRBV7-2,TRBJ2-6,few,NA,TGTGCCAGCAGCTTAGGTGGGGCCAACGTCCTGACTTTC,CASSLGGANVLTF
TRBV5-1,TRBJ1-1,NA,NA,TGCGCCAGCAGCTTGGTAACAACAACGACTGAAGCTTTCTTT,CASSLVTTTTEAFF
TRBV28,TRBJ2-7,few,NA,TGTGCCAGCAGTTTCCCCTGGGTCAACGAGCAGTACTTC,CASSFPWVNEQYF
TRBV6-5,TRBJ1-2,few,NA,TGTGCCAGCAGTTACTCACCAGTGATCTACTATGGCTACACCTTC,CASSYSPVIYYGYTF
TRBV7-9,TRBJ1-2,few,TRBD1,TGTGCCAGCAGCCTACAGGGGTTAGATGGCTACACCTTC,CASSLQGLDGYTF
TRBV19,TRBJ1-1,many,NA,TGTGCCACCCATGACAGGAGGATGAACACTGAAGCTTTCTTT,CATHDRRMNTEAFF
TRBV7-9,TRBJ2-1,NA,TRBD2,TGTGCCAGCAGCGGCGGGACTAGGGGCGAGCAGTTCTTC,CASSGGTRGEQFF
TRBV7-2,TRBJ2-1,NA,NA,TGTGCCAGCAGTGGGTTGAACAGCTACAATGAGCAGTTCTTC,CASSGLNSYNEQFF
TRBV4-2,TRBJ1-2,NA,NA,TGTGCCAGCAGCCAAGATCGGGCCTTCTATGGCTACACCTTC,CASSQDRAFYGYTF
TRBV19,TRBJ1-2,few,NA,TGTGCCAGTAGTCAAATGACAGGACACTATGGCTACACCTTC,CASSQMTGHYGYTF
TRBV9,TRBJ2-1,few,NA,TGTGCCAGCAGCCAAGATGAGATAGCGCAGTTCTTC,CASSQDEIAQFF
TRBV6-5,TRBJ2-3,NA,NA,TGTGCCAGCAGTCCCGGAGAATACACAGATACGCAGTATTTT,CASSPGEYTDTQYF
TRBV7-3,TRBJ2-2,NA,NA,TGTGCCAGCAGCTATGGACTGGCGAACACCGGGGAGCTGTTTTTT,CASSYGLANTGELFF
TRBV11-3,TRBJ2-2,NA,NA,TGTGCCAGCAGCTTAGGGCGGTCCCGGGAGCTGTTTTTT,CASSLGRSRELFF
TRBV5-1,TRBJ1-1,NA,NA,TGCGCCAGCAGCTTGGAGAAAAAGGGAGAAGCTTTCTTT,CASSLEKKGEAFF
TRBV6-5,TRBJ1-2,NA,TRBD1,TGTGCCAGCAGACACCCCGGGACAGGGGGCCTTGGCTACACCTTC,CASRHPGTGGLGYTF
TRBV27,TRBJ1-2,NA,NA,TGTGCCAGCAGTCTTCAGGGTACTCGGGGCTACACCTTC,CASSLQGTRGYTF
TRBV12-5,TRBJ2-1,NA,TRBD2,TGTGCTAGTGGTTTGGGACTAGCGGGAGGGCCTAGTGAGCAGTTCTTC,CASGLGLAGGPSEQFF
TRBV2,TRBJ2-2,NA,NA,TGTGCCAGCAGAAGTTTCAGGGGCCTCGTAAACACCGGGGAGCTGTTTTTT,CASRSFRGLVNTGELFF
TRBV28,TRBJ2-1,NA,NA,TGTGCCAGCAAAACGTTGGCTAGCGCCGATGAGCAGTTCTTC,CASKTLASADEQFF
TRBV27,TRBJ1-2,NA,NA,TGTGCCAGCAGTTTACAGGGAGGGTATGGCTACACCTTC,CASSLQGGYGYTF
TRBV10-3,TRBJ2-1,NA,TRBD2,TGTGCCATCAGTGAAACTAGCGGGGGTACCAATGAGCAGTTCTTC,CAISETSGGTNEQFF
TRBV14,TRBJ2-1,many,NA,TGTGCCAGCAGCCAAGATCGTCGGGACTACAATGAGCAGTTCTTC,CASSQDRRDYNEQFF
TRBV5-4,TRBJ2-3,many,NA,TGTGCCAGCAGCAAACAAACAGATACGCAGTATTTT,CASSKQTDTQYF
TRBV7-9,TRBJ2-7,few,NA,TGTGCCAGCAGCTCGCCTCCGGGACGGATCTCCTACGAGCAGTACTTC,CASSSPPGRISYEQYF
TRBV4-1,TRBJ2-7,many,NA,TGCGCCAGCAGCCATTCTCGACTAGTCGGCGAGCAGTACTTC,CASSHSRLVGEQYF
TRBV7-9,TRBJ1-1,few,NA,TGTGCCAGCAGCCTCCCGGGGTGGGCAGCTTTCTTT,CASSLPGWAAFF
TRBV29-1,TRBJ2-7,NA,TRBD1,TGCAGCGCTTTGGAAACAGGGGGCCCTTACGAGCAGTACTTC,CSALETGGPYEQYF
TRBV7-2,TRBJ2-3,NA,TRBD2,TGTGCCAGCAGCTCCATAGCGGGAGAAGGAAATACGCAGTATTTT,CASSSIAGEGNTQYF
TRBV7-7,TRBJ2-5,NA,NA,TGTGCCAGCAGCCTGGGATGGAGCGAGACCCAGTACTTC,CASSLGWSETQYF
TRBV7-2,TRBJ1-4,NA,NA,TGTGCCAGCAGCTTAGTCGGCGCTGCAACTAATGAAAAACTGTTTTTT,CASSLVGAATNEKLFF
TRBV7-8,TRBJ1-5,few,TRBD1,TGTGCCACAACTAGGGGCGGGACAGGGACCTTCAATCAGCCCCAGCATTTT,CATTRGGTGTFNQPQHF
TRBV4-2,TRBJ2-3,NA,NA,TGTGCCAGCAGCCTCACAGGGTTAGGCACAGATACGCAGTATTTT,CASSLTGLGTDTQYF
TRBV6-6,TRBJ1-2,NA,TRBD1,TGTGCCAGCAGTTTTGACGGGGACAGGGGGCTCGGCTACACCTTC,CASSFDGDRGLGYTF
TRBV6-5,TRBJ1-2,NA,NA,TGTGCCAGCAGTTATGGGGGGCGCAACTATGGCTACACCTTC,CASSYGGRNYGYTF
TRBV29-1,TRBJ2-5,NA,TRBD1,TGCAGCGCTGGGGACAGGGGAGGAGAGACCCAGTACTTC,CSAGDRGGETQYF
TRBV4-1,TRBJ1-5,many,NA,TGCGCCAGCAGCCAACTAACAGGCCCTAGCAATCAGCCCCAGCATTTT,CASSQLTGPSNQPQHF
TRBV30,TRBJ2-3,many,NA,TGTGCCTGGAGTGTACGGGTGGATACGCAGTATTTT,CAWSVRVDTQYF
TRBV4-1,TRBJ2-3,NA,NA,TGCGCCAGCAGCCAAGATCCCGCACAGAGTAGGCAGTATTTT,CASSQDPAQSRQYF
TRBV7-3,TRBJ2-3,NA,TRBD2,TGTGCCAGCAGCGGCGTCCTAGCGGGAGCGGATACGCAGTATTTT,CASSGVLAGADTQYF
TRBV7-8,TRBJ1-3,many,NA,TGTGCCAGCAGCTTAGCCGAGAAAAACACCATATATTTT,CASSLAEKNTIYF
TRBV11-2,TRBJ2-2,NA,NA,TGTGCCAGCAGCTCCCTCACCGGGGAGCTGTTTTTT,CASSSLTGELFF
TRBV4-2,TRBJ2-3,NA,TRBD1,TGTGCCAGCAGCCAGGTGCGGGCAGGGGGCCCTTCTGGGAGCACAGATACGCAGTATTTT,CASSQVRAGGPSGSTDTQYF
TRBV29-1,TRBJ2-1,NA,NA,TGCAGCGTTGAACCCCGTTCTAGTCGAGAGCAGTTCTTC,CSVEPRSSREQFF
TRBV27,TRBJ2-1,few,TRBD2,TGTGCCAGCACCACCACTAGCGGGAGTACCTATGAGCAGTTCTTC,CASTTTSGSTYEQFF
TRBV13,TRBJ1-2,many,TRBD1,TGTGCCAGCAGCCCGCGGGACAGCCTAGCCTATGGCTACACCTTC,CASSPRDSLAYGYTF
TRBV6-1,TRBJ2-7,few,NA,TGTGCCAGCCCGGGGTTGAGGGGTGGCACCTACGAGCAGTACTTC,CASPGLRGGTYEQYF
TRBV10-3,TRBJ2-2,NA,NA,TGTGCCATGGCCGAGGAGACAAGCGCCGGGGAGCTGTTTTTT,CAMAEETSAGELFF